What follows is one T cell receptor beta chain and its context. Trimming removed 3 bases from V and 6 bases from J; junction bases left unmatched: 7. The CDR3 has 14 amino acids. CDR1 SGHRS and CDR2 YFSETQ come from the germline V gene. Profiling relied on immunoSEQ multiplex PCR, and the TCRdb table lists in-frame clones only, not all of them. The repertoire includes about 120,000 clones, around 88% of them detected once, and 3.4% sits in the top ten. This sample was included in a study of control samples from healthy donors and cancer patients. The TCR comes from a man aged 40-50 years in good health. The source material was blood. This chain joins TRBV5-1 and TRBJ2-7, with 9 bases fitting TRBD1. In nucleotides, the CDR3 is TGCGCCAGCAGCTCAACCGGGACAGGGAGCGAGCAGTACTTC. Residues: CASSSTGTGSEQYF.